The sequence of this TCR beta chain was determined in a study of PD-L1 blockade in urothelial cancer. Study at large: Blood gave a median roughly 150,000 T cells.

The method was immunoSEQ multiplex PCR; TCRdb's version includes in-frame clones alone and lacks a portion of them. The sample contains 70,000 or so clones, about 89% of which appear only once. Between 1 and 8 samples per patient were obtained, pretreatment and on-treatment. CDR1 and CDR2 (germline): MDHEN, SYDVKM. V lost 10 bases and J lost 9, with 15 bases in between. There are 12 residues in the CDR3. The receptor was isolated from a man aged 60-69 years with urothelial cancer. This rearrangement joins TRBV28 to TRBJ2-2, with a weak D call TRBD2 (5 bases). The sequences come from PBMCs, collected around atezolizumab (anti-PD-L1) treatment. In DNA, the CDR3 is TGTGCCACCGTTGGACTGCACCGGGAGCTGTTTTTT. Amino acid sequence: CATVGLHRELFF.